The 4 T cell receptor beta chains in this list originate from one sample, sequenced in a study of OX40 agonist ivuxolimab in advanced cancers. Clones were sequenced by immunoSEQ multiplex PCR, and TCRdb holds only the in-frame ones, with some missing. The data hold some 100,000 clones, with 90% observed a single time. The specimen was CD4+ or CD8+ T cells sorted from blood, collected in a trial of the OX40 agonist ivuxolimab. The receptors were sampled from an adult with an advanced solid tumor such as melanoma, head and neck, liver or kidney cancer.

The chain employs TRBV9 and TRBJ2-2; 9 positions match TRBD2. The CDR3 is 15 amino acids. The germline V gene has CDR1 SGDLS and CDR2 YYNGEE. J gave up 6 bases and V 0 bases, and 3 bases lay outside the gene matches. The CDR3: CASSVATSGSGELFF. The CDR3 DNA reads as TGTGCCAGCAGCGTAGCTACTAGCGGGTCCGGGGAGCTGTTTTTT.

The genes are TRBV9 and TRBJ2-1; D is uncertain. The CDR3 sequence is 16 residues long. In germline, CDR1 is SGDLS, CDR2 YYNGEE. V gave up 3 bases and J gave up 5 bases, with 18 bases separating them. CDR3 DNA: TGTGCCAGCAGCGCCACCCGACTCCAGAATAACAATGAGCAGTTCTTC. Its protein product is CASSATRLQNNNEQFF. The full variable domain, with the rest looked up from reference TRBV9 and TRBJ2-1, is DSGVTQTPKHLITATGQRVTLRCSPRSGDLSVYWYQQSLDQGLQFLIQYYNGEERAKGNILERFSAQQFPDLHSELNLSSLELGDSALYFCASSATRLQNNNEQFFGPGTRLTVL.

The V gene is TRBV5-4, the J gene TRBJ2-7; 8 nucleotides agree with TRBD2. Trimming removed 2 bases from V and 5 bases from J; junction bases left unmatched: 6. The CDR3 is made up of 14 amino acids. Germline V gene data show CDR1 as SGHNT and CDR2 as YYREEE (reference sequence). In DNA form, the CDR3 reads TGTGCCAGCAGCTTCATGATAGCGGGAAACGAGCAGTACTTC. It codes for CASSFMIAGNEQYF.

This clone showed up just once. The V gene is TRBV12-1, the J gene TRBJ2-1; the table's D call TRBD2 went unverified against the DNA. TRBV12-1 is recorded as a pseudogene. This CDR3 comprises 20 residues. The CDR3 nucleotides are TGTGCCAGCAGCGGCTGGGAGGGTCGGGAGGACGCAAGCTCCTACAATGAGCAGTTCTTC. It translates to CASSGWEGREDASSYNEQFF.